This TCR beta chain was recovered during a study of blood T cell repertoires in COVID-19. This CDR3 is built from 14 residues. CDR1 and CDR2 (germline): MNHEY, SMNVEV (reference sequence). V lost 5 bases, J lost 4 bases, and 14 bases lay in between. The repertoire was sequenced with immunoSEQ multiplex PCR; TCRdb's copy has only in-frame clones and lacks some. The profile shows some 150,000 clones, approximately 85% of them singletons. Recruited during active infection, patients (from Seattle) were subsequently followed longitudinally. The chain is built from TRBV27 and TRBJ1-2; tentative D call: TRBD1 (6 bases). This TCR came from a woman in her fifties or sixties with COVID-19, enrolled during active disease. The sample was peripheral blood. This CDR3 is CASSRQEVGYGYTF. The CDR3 DNA reads as TGTGCCAGCAGTCGACAGGAGGTTGGCTATGGCTACACCTTC.